This T cell receptor (beta chain) is drawn from a study of OX40 agonist ivuxolimab in advanced cancers. From germline, CDR1 is MNHEY and CDR2 SVGAGI. The CDR3 contains 14 residues. V lost 2 bases, J lost 1 base, and 1 base stayed unmatched. The method was immunoSEQ multiplex PCR; TCRdb's version includes in-frame clones alone and lacks a portion of them. The table has 9,500 to 15,000 clones, around nine tenths seen once. Material: CD4+ or CD8+ T cells sorted from blood, obtained in a trial of the OX40 agonist ivuxolimab. The J gene is TRBJ2-7, the V gene TRBV6-5; 8 nucleotides align to TRBD2. This TCR derives from an adult with an advanced solid tumor such as melanoma, head and neck, liver or kidney cancer. CDR3 protein: CASSYAGGSYEQYF. The DNA of the CDR3 is TGTGCCAGCAGTTACGCGGGAGGTTCCTACGAGCAGTACTTC.